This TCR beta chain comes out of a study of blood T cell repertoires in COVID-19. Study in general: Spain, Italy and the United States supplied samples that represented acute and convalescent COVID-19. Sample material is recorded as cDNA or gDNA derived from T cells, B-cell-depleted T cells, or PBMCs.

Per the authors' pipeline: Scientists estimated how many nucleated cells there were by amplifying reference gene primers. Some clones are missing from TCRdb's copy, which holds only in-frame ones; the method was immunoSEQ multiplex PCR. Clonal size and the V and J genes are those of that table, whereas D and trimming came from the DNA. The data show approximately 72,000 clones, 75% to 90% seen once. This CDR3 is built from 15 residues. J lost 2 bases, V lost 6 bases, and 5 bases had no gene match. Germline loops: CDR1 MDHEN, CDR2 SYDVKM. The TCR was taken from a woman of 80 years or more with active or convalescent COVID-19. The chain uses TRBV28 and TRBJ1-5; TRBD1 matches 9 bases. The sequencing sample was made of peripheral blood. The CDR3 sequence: CASRRTGGGNQPQHF. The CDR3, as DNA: TGTGCCAGCAGACGAACAGGGGGCGGCAATCAGCCCCAGCATTTT.